The present entry profiles one TCR beta chain with its context. The sample is drawn from a study of blood T cell repertoires in COVID-19. Study at large: Specimens from acute and convalescent COVID-19 originated in the United States, Italy and Spain. From T cells, B-cell-depleted T cells, or PBMCs came the material, which was cDNA or gDNA.

This CDR3 region has 15 residues. V shed 6 bases, J shed 5 bases, and the junction held 8 bases outside the gene matches. Germline assignment: CDR1 KGHSH and CDR2 LQKENI. Per the original data handling: Counts of nucleated cells, estimated from reference gene primer amplification, were obtained. Some clones are missing from TCRdb's copy, which holds only in-frame ones; the method was immunoSEQ multiplex PCR. From that table come the V and J calls and clone size; the DNA was used to work out D and trimming. The sample lists tens of thousands of clones, roughly 85% occurring once. The chain carries TRBV18 and TRBJ1-4, with 8 bases fitting TRBD1. This TCR derives from a man older than 75 with acute or convalescent COVID-19. Sequencing used peripheral blood. The CDR3 bases are TGTGCCAGCTCTCTGGGGGACAGGCTGAATGAAAAACTGTTTTTT. This gives the protein CASSLGDRLNEKLFF.